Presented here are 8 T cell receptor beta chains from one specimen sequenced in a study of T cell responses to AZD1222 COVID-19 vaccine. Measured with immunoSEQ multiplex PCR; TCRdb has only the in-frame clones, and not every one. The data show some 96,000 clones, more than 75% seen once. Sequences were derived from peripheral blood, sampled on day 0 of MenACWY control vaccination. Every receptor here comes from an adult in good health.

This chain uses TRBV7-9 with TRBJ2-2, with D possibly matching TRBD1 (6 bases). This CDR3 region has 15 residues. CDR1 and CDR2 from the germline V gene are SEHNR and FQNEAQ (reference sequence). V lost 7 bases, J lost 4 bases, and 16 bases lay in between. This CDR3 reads CASTGAGAVTGELFF. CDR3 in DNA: TGTGCCAGCACAGGAGCAGGGGCAGTCACCGGGGAGCTGTTTTTT.

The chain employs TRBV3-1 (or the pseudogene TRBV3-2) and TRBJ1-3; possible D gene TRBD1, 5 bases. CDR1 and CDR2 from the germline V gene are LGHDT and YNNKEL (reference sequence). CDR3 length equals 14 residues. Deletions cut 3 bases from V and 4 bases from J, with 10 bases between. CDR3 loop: CASSQQGAGNTIYF. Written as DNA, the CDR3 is TGTGCCAGCAGCCAGCAAGGGGCCGGAAACACCATATATTTT.

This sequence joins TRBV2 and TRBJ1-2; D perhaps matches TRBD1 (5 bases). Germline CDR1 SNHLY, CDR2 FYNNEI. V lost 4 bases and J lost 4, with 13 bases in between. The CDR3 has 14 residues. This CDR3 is CASSGDLRAYGYTF. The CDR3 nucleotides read TGTGCCAGCAGTGGGGACCTCAGGGCCTATGGCTACACCTTC.

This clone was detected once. The CDR3 protein is CASSVATRQDTSGANVLTF. In nucleotides, the CDR3 is TGTGCCAGCAGCGTAGCTACTAGACAGGACACATCTGGGGCCAACGTCCTGACTTTC. The chain recombines TRBV9 with TRBJ2-6; D may be TRBD1 (6 bases). CDR1 and CDR2 (germline): SGDLS, YYNGEE. Trimming removed 0 bases from V and 1 base from J, with 17 bases in between. The CDR3 covers 19 residues. Full variable domain (missing parts from reference TRBV9 and TRBJ2-6): DSGVTQTPKHLITATGQRVTLRCSPRSGDLSVYWYQQSLDQGLQFLIQYYNGEERAKGNILERFSAQQFPDLHSELNLSSLELGDSALYFCASSVATRQDTSGANVLTFGAGSRLTVL.

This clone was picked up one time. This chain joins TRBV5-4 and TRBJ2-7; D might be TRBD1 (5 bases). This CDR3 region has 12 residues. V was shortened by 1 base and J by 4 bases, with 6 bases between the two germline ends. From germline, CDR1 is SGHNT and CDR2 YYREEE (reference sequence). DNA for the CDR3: TGTGCCAGCAGCTTGCAGGGATACGAGCAGTACTTC. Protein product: CASSLQGYEQYF.

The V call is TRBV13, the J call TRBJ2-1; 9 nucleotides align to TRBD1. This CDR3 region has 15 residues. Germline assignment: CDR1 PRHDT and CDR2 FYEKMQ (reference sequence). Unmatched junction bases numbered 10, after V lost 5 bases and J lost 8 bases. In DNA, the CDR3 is TGTGCCAGCAGCACCGGGACAGGGAGATCTGATGAGCAGTTCTTC. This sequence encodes CASSTGTGRSDEQFF.

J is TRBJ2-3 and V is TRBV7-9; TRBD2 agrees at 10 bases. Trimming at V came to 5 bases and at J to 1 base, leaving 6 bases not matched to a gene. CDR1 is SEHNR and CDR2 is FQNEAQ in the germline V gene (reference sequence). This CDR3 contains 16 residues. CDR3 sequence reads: CASSQLAGWGTDTQYF. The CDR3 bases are TGTGCCAGCAGCCAACTAGCGGGGTGGGGCACAGATACGCAGTATTTT.

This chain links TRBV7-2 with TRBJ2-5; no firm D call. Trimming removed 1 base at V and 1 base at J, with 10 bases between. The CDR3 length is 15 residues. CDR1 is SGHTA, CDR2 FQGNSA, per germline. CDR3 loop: CASSLGSRSQETQYF. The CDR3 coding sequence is TGTGCCAGCAGCTTAGGTTCCCGATCCCAAGAGACCCAGTACTTC. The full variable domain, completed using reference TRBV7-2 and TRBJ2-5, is GAGVSQSPSNKVTEKGKDVELRCDPISGHTALYWYRQSLGQGLEFLIYFQGNSAPDKSGLPSDRFSAERTGGSVSTLTIQRTQQEDSAVYLCASSLGSRSQETQYFGPGTRLLVL.